The clone carrying this T cell receptor beta chain was seen many times. The antigen is undetermined. TCRdb re-derived calls from the reads in MiXCR, one entry per CDR3 protein. The sample has about 110,000 distinct CDR3 sequences, 29% seen once; the top ten hold around 80%. The data are from a study of T cell repertoires in cytomegalovirus infection. Germline V gives CDR1 MNHEY, CDR2 SVGEGT. V shed 4 bases and J shed 0 bases, with 13 bases lying between them. The CDR3 sequence is 15 residues long. This sample comprised CD8+ T cells from cultured PBMCs, obtained from culture after CMV antigen stimulation. This TCR was recovered from a human donor in good health (CMV status not recorded). Some clones in this sample may be carry-over from other donors' samples. J is TRBJ2-7 and V is TRBV6-2 or TRBV6-3; D unresolved. In nucleotides, the CDR3 is TGTGCCAGCAGTTTCTTGGGTACGGACTCCTACGAGCAGTACTTC. It translates to CASSFLGTDSYEQYF.